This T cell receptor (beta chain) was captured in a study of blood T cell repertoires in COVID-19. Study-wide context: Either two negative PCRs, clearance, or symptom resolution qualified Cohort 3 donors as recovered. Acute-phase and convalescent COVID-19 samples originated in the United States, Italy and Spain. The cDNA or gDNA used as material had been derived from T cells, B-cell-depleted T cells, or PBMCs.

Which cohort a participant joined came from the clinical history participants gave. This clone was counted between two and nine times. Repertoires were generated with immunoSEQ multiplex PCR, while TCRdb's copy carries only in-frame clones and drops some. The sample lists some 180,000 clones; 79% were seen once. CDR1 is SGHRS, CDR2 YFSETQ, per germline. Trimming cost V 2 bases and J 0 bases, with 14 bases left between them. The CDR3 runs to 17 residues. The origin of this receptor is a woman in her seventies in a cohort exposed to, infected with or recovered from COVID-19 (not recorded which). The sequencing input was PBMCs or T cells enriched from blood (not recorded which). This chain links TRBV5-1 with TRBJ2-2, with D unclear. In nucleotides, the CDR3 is TGCGCCAGCAGCTTCGCCTTTATAGAGGCGAACACCGGGGAGCTGTTTTTT. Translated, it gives CASSFAFIEANTGELFF.